This T cell receptor (beta chain) was captured in a study of vaccination effects on CD4 cells after COVID-19. Study-wide context: It was a median of 72 days after the second dose that post-vaccine samples were obtained.

Clones were sequenced by immunoSEQ multiplex PCR, and TCRdb holds only the in-frame ones, with some missing. The data hold some 15,000 clones, with 76% observed a single time. Antigen-specific CD4+ T cells were first expanded with viral peptide pools by the ViraFEST assay and only then sequenced. Subsequent to less than twelve days of culture, CD4+ T cells were isolated. By PCR, the person was confirmed to have had SARS-CoV-2 infection between March and December 2020. Everyone in the study got two shots of either the BNT162b2 or mRNA-1273 vaccine. To note about this clone: Its specificity is unknown.

Overall study findings and caveats: In convalescent patients, vaccine-induced clones largely differed from infection-induced clones.

The clonotype originates from a human donor who had a prior SARS-CoV-2 infection. The sample consisted of CD4+ T cells from PBMCs cultured with HCoV-NL63 spike peptides, taken after COVID-19 vaccination.

This chain's CDR3 is CASTTRGGVRYSNQPQHF. CDR3 sequence (DNA): TGTGCCTCAACCACGAGGGGGGGAGTGAGGTATAGCAATCAGCCCCAGCATTTT. The V gene is TRBV3-1 (or the pseudogene TRBV3-2), the J gene TRBJ1-5; tentatively, D is TRBD1 (6 bases). The CDR3 spans 18 residues. V lost 11 bases and J lost 0, with 26 bases in between. The germline gives CDR1 LGHDT, CDR2 YNNKEL (reference sequence).